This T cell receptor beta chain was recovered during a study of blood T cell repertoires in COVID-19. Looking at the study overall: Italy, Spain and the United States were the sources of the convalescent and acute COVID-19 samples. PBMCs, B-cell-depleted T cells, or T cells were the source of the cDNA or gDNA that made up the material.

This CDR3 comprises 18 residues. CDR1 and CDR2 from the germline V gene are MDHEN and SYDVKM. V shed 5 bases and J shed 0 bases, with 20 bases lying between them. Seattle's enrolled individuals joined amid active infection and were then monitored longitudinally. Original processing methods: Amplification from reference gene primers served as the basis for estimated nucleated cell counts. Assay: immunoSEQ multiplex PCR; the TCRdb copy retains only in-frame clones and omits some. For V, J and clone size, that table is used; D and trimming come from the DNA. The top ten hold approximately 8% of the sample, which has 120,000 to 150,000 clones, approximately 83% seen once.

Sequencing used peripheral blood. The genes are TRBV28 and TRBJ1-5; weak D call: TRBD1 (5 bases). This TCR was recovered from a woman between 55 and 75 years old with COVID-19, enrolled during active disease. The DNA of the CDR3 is TGTGCCAGCAGTACCCCCCGAAGACAGACTTATAGCAATCAGCCCCAGCATTTT. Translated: CASSTPRRQTYSNQPQHF. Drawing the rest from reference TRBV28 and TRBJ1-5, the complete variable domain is DVKVTQSSRYLVKRTGEKVFLECVQDMDHENMFWYRQDPGLGLRLIYFSYDVKMKEKGDIPEGYSVSREKKERFSLILESASTNQTSMYLCASSTPRRQTYSNQPQHFGDGTRLSIL.